What follows are 22 T cell receptor beta chains derived from one specimen sequenced in a study of CD8 T cells in Susac syndrome. RNA in amounts of roughly 0.5 to 1 ug was reverse transcribed with random hexamers. In TCRdb, the immunoSEQ multiplex PCR reads were re-called with MiXCR into one record per CDR3 protein. Of more than 200,000 distinct CDR3 sequences in the sample, 80% to 95% are singletons; the top ten hold 0.065% to 0.08%. The sequenced material came from CD4+ T cells from PBMCs. These receptors all stem from a human donor with multiple sclerosis.

The chain recombines TRBV27 with TRBJ1-2, with a tentative D call TRBD1 (5 bases). The CDR3 is 17 residues long. Germline V gene lookup returns CDR1 MNHEY and CDR2 SMNVEV (reference sequence). V was clipped by 5 bases and J by 4 bases, with 23 bases between them. The CDR3 is CASSRTPKGPFSYGYTF. CDR3 bases: TGTGCCAGCAGTCGGACACCCAAAGGCCCCTTTAGCTATGGCTACACCTTC.

This clonotype has just one count. The chain couples TRBV29-1 to TRBJ2-3; either TRBD1 or TRBD2 may supply D (5 bases each). From germline, CDR1 is SQVTM and CDR2 ANQGSEA. Trimming took off 4 bases at V and 0 bases at J, with 14 bases between the two ends. CDR3 length equals 15 residues. As DNA, the CDR3 is TGCAGCGTTGGGTACGGGGCGGGTAGCACAGATACGCAGTATTTT. This gives the protein CSVGYGAGSTDTQYF.

This chain joins TRBV7-6 and TRBJ1-1; the D gene is possibly TRBD1 (5 bases). V was pared by 5 bases and J by 7 bases, with 11 bases between. CDR3 length: 12 residues. The germline CDR1 and CDR2 sequences are SGHVS and FNYEAQ. DNA of the CDR3: TGTGCCAGCAGCCATATAGACAGTGAAGCTTTCTTT. Amino acid sequence: CASSHIDSEAFF.

The rearrangement uses TRBV5-4 and TRBJ1-2; TRBD1 is a possible D gene (5 bases). V dropped 1 base and J dropped 8 bases, with 12 bases sitting between them. The CDR3 is 13 residues long. Germline assignment: CDR1 SGHNT and CDR2 YYREEE (reference sequence). CDR3 in DNA: TGTGCCAGCAGCTTGTGGGGGTCCGCGGGCTACACCTTC. This gives the protein CASSLWGSAGYTF.

This chain joins TRBV5-1 and TRBJ1-2; D uncertain. This CDR3 is built from 15 residues. The V end was cut by 0 bases, the J end by 7 bases, with 16 bases between. CDR1 and CDR2 (germline): SGHRS, YFSETQ. CDR3 bases: TGCGCCAGCAGCTTGGTTATGGGCAGCCCTCGTGGCTACACCTTC. This encodes CASSLVMGSPRGYTF.

The gene calls are TRBV19 and TRBJ1-5; D is possibly TRBD1 (5 bases). Germline V gives CDR1 LNHDA, CDR2 SQIVND (reference sequence). The CDR3 has 14 amino acids. V lost 7 bases and J lost 0, with 10 bases in between. CDR3: CASTTGYSNQPQHF. In nucleotides, the CDR3 is TGTGCCAGTACCACAGGATATAGCAATCAGCCCCAGCATTTT.

The J gene is TRBJ2-2, the V gene TRBV4-1; D possibly matches TRBD1 or TRBD2 (6 bases each). The germline CDR1 and CDR2 sequences are MGHRA and YSYEKL. V shed 4 bases and J shed 5 bases, with 11 bases lying between them. The CDR3 sequence is 14 residues long. The DNA for the CDR3 is TGCGCCAGCAGCCGGGGGGCCTGGACCGGGGAGCTGTTTTTT. It encodes CASSRGAWTGELFF.

The rearrangement uses TRBV3-1 and TRBJ1-2; 7 positions match TRBD1. This CDR3 comprises 15 residues. J was trimmed by 4 bases and V by 2 bases; bases with no gene match: 7. The V gene's germline CDR1 is LGHDT and CDR2 YNNKEL (reference sequence). The CDR3 region is CASSQLPGQPYGYTF. In DNA, the CDR3 is TGTGCCAGCAGCCAATTACCGGGACAGCCCTATGGCTACACCTTC.

The rearrangement links TRBV5-1 to TRBJ2-1, with TRBD1 as a possible D gene (6 bases). Trimming took off 4 bases at V and 6 bases at J, with 17 bases between the two ends. The CDR3 length is 15 residues. Germline V gives CDR1 SGHRS, CDR2 YFSETQ. CDR3 sequence reads: CASSPDSPTGNEQFF. In DNA, the CDR3 is TGCGCCAGCAGCCCGGACAGCCCGACCGGCAATGAGCAGTTCTTC. Full variable domain (outside the CDR3, taken from reference TRBV5-1 and TRBJ2-1): KAGVTQTPRYLIKTRGQQVTLSCSPISGHRSVSWYQQTPGQGLQFLFEYFSETQRNKGNFPGRFSGRQFSNSRSEMNVSTLELGDSALYLCASSPDSPTGNEQFFGPGTRLTVL.

This rearrangement joins TRBV24-1 to TRBJ2-1; D is ambiguous. The ends were cut back, 10 bases at V and 7 bases at J, with 7 bases in the middle. CDR1 KGHDR and CDR2 SFDVKD come from the germline V gene. The CDR3 runs 10 residues. The DNA of the CDR3 is TGTGCCACAGAAGTGAATGAGCAGTTCTTC. As protein: CATEVNEQFF.

The chain links TRBV19 to TRBJ2-1, with D unresolved. The germline V gene encodes CDR1 LNHDA and CDR2 SQIVND (reference sequence). The CDR3 sequence is 14 residues long. Trimming took off 6 bases at V and 4 bases at J, with 13 bases between the two ends. The CDR3 protein is CASSLGLPYNEQFF. In nucleotides, the CDR3 is TGTGCCAGTAGCTTGGGCCTCCCGTACAATGAGCAGTTCTTC. The full variable domain, rest sourced from reference TRBV19 and TRBJ2-1, is DGGITQSPKYLFRKEGQNVTLSCEQNLNHDAMYWYRQDPGQGLRLIYYSQIVNDFQKGDIAEGYSVSREKKESFPLTVTSAQKNPTAFYLCASSLGLPYNEQFFGPGTRLTVL.

V gene TRBV2 combines with J gene TRBJ2-7; D is undetermined. The CDR3 spans 13 residues. Germline V gene data show CDR1 as SNHLY and CDR2 as FYNNEI. V was pared by 0 bases and J by 3 bases, with 6 bases between. Here the CDR3 reads CASSEAAVYEQYV. DNA of the CDR3: TGTGCCAGCAGTGAAGCAGCTGTCTACGAGCAGTACGTC.

V and J are TRBV15 and TRBJ2-3; no definite D call. Germline V gives CDR1 LNHNV, CDR2 YYDKDF (reference sequence). V was cut by 0 bases and J by 4 bases, with 5 bases left in between. This CDR3 region has 13 residues. CDR3: CATSRDLSDTQYF. The CDR3 coding sequence is TGTGCCACCAGCAGAGATTTGTCAGATACGCAGTATTTT.

The chain employs TRBV3-1 and TRBJ1-1; unclear D gene. V was shortened by 4 bases and J by 4 bases, with 10 bases between the two germline ends. Germline CDR1 LGHDT, CDR2 YNNKEL (reference sequence). This CDR3 has 13 residues. The CDR3 here is CASSPGVLTEAFF. The CDR3 coding sequence is TGTGCCAGCAGCCCCGGGGTCCTCACTGAAGCTTTCTTT.

This clonotype showed up just once. The CDR3 loop is CASSLGQGGTNEQFF. Here the CDR3 DNA reads TGCGCCAGCAGCTTGGGACAGGGAGGGACCAATGAGCAGTTCTTC. V and J are TRBV5-1 and TRBJ2-1; D possibly uses TRBD1 or TRBD2 (7 bases each). The CDR3 is made up of 15 amino acids. Deletions cut 0 bases from V and 6 bases from J, with 13 bases between. Germline V gene lookup returns CDR1 SGHRS and CDR2 YFSETQ. Complete variable domain (other parts from reference TRBV5-1 and TRBJ2-1): KAGVTQTPRYLIKTRGQQVTLSCSPISGHRSVSWYQQTPGQGLQFLFEYFSETQRNKGNFPGRFSGRQFSNSRSEMNVSTLELGDSALYLCASSLGQGGTNEQFFGPGTRLTVL.

This rearrangement joins TRBV3-1 to TRBJ2-2; D may be TRBD1 (5 bases). The V and J ends lost 3 bases and 6 bases respectively, with 11 bases between them. Germline values: CDR1 LGHDT, CDR2 YNNKEL (reference sequence). This CDR3 spans 14 amino acids. CDR3 loop: CASSHNTGAGELFF. As DNA, the CDR3 is TGTGCCAGCAGCCACAACACAGGCGCCGGGGAGCTGTTTTTT.

On this clonotype: One end of the junction varies from germline; a read error may be responsible. This rearrangement joins TRBV13 to TRBJ2-3; the match to TRBD1 covers 8 bases. Per the germline V gene, CDR1 is PRHDT and CDR2 is FYEKMQ (reference sequence). This CDR3 comprises 15 residues. CDR3 residues: CASSRGQGFTDAQYF. The CDR3 nucleotides read TGTGCCAGCAGTCGAGGACAGGGCTTCACAGATGCGCAGTATTTT.

The rearrangement links TRBV5-1 to TRBJ2-3, with a possible D match to TRBD1 (6 bases). The CDR3 extends over 14 amino acids. Germline assignment: CDR1 SGHRS and CDR2 YFSETQ. The V end was cut by 2 bases, the J end by 5 bases, with 12 bases between. CDR3: CASSFNRVGDTQYF. Written as DNA, the CDR3 is TGCGCCAGCAGCTTTAACAGGGTCGGAGATACGCAGTATTTT.

This clonotype was detected once. This chain links TRBV27 with TRBJ2-7, with 9 bases lining up with TRBD1. The germline V gene has CDR1 MNHEY and CDR2 SMNVEV (reference sequence). There are 14 residues in the CDR3. After removal of 9 bases from V and 7 bases from J, the junction contained 13 bases not matched to a gene. The CDR3 region has the DNA TGTGCCAGTAGAAGGGGGGACAGGGCTGGGGAGCAGTACTTC. It specifies CASRRGDRAGEQYF.

The rearrangement links TRBV7-2 to TRBJ1-4; D uncertain. The CDR3 contains 14 residues. Trimming shortened V by 6 bases and J by 7 bases, and 15 bases separated the two germline ends. Germline-derived CDR1 and CDR2 are SGHTA and FQGNSA. This chain's CDR3 is CASSTSGSREKLFF. The CDR3 nucleotides read TGTGCCAGCAGTACTAGCGGGAGTCGTGAAAAACTGTTTTTT. Looking up the rest from reference TRBV7-2 and TRBJ1-4 gives the full variable domain: GAGVSQSPSNKVTEKGKDVELRCDPISGHTALYWYRQSLGQGLEFLIYFQGNSAPDKSGLPSDRFSAERTGGSVSTLTIQRTQQEDSAVYLCASSTSGSREKLFFGSGTQLSVL.

The gene calls are TRBV6-2 or TRBV6-3 and TRBJ2-7, with D hard to call. V shed 2 bases and J shed 1 base, with 6 bases lying between them. There are 13 residues in the CDR3. The germline gives CDR1 MNHEY, CDR2 SVGEGT. In nucleotides, the CDR3 is TGTGCCAGCAGTTACGGGAAGTCCTACGAGCAGTACTTC. Translated, it gives CASSYGKSYEQYF.

The chain uses TRBV19 and TRBJ1-2, with 7 nucleotides matching TRBD1. The CDR3 extends over 16 amino acids. V shed 5 bases, J shed 3 bases, and the junction held 12 bases outside the gene matches. Germline V lookup: CDR1 LNHDA, CDR2 SQIVND (reference sequence). CDR3: CASSVLGTAPDYGYTF. CDR3 coding DNA: TGTGCCAGTAGTGTTCTCGGGACAGCCCCTGACTATGGCTACACCTTC.